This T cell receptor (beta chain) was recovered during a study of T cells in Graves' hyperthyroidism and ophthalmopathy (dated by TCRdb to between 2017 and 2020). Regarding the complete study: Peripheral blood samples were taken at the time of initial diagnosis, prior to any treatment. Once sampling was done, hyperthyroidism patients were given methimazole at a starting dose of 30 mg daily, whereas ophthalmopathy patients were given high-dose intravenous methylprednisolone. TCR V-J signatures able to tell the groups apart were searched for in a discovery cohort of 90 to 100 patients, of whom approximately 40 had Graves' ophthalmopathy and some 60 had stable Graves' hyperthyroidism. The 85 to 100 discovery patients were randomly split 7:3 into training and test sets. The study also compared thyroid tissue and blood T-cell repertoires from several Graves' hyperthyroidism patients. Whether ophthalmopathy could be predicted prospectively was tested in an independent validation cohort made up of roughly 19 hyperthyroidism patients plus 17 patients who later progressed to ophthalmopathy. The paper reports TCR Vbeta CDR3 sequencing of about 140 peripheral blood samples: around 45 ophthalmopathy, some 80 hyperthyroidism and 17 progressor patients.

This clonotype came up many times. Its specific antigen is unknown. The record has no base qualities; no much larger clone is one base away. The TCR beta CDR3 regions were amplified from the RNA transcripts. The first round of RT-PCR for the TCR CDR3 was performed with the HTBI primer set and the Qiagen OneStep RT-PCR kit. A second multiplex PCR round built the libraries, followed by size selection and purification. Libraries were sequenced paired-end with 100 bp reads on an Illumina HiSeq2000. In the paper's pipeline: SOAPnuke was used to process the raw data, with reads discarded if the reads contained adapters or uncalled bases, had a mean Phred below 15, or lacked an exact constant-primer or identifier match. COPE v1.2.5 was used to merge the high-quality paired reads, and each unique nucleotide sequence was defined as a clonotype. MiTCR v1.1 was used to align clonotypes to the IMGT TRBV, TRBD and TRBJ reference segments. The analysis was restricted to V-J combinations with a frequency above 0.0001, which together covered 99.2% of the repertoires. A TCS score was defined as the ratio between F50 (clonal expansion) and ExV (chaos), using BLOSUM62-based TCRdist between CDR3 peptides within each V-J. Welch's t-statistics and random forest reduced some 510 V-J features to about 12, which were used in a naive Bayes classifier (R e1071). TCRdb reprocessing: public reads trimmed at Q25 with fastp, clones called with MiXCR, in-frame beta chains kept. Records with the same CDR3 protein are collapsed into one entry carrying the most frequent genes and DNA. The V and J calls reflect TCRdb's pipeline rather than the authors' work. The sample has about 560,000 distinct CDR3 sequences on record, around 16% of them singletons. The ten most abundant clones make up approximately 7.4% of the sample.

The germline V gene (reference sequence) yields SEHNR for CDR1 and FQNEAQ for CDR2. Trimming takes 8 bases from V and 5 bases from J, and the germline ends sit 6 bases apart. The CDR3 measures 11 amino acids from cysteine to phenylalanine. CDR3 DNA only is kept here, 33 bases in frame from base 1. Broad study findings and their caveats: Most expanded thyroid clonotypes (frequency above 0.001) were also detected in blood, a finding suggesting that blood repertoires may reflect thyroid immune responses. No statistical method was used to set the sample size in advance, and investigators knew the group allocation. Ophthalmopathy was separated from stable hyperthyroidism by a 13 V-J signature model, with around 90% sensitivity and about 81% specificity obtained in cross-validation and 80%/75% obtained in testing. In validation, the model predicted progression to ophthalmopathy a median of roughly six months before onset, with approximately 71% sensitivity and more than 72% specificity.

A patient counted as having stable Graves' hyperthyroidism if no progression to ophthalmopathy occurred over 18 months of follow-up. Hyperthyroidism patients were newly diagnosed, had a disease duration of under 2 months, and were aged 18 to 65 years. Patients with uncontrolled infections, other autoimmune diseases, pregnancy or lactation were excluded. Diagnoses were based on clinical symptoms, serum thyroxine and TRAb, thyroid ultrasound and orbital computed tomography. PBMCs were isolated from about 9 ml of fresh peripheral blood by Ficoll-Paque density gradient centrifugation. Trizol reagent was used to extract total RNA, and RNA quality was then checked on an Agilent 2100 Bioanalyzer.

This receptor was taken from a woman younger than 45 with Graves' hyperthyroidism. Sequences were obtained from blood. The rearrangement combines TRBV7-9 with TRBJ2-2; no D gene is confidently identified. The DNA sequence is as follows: TGTGCCAGCGACAAGACCGGGGAGCTGTTTTTT. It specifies CASDKTGELFF.